The 4 T cell receptor beta chains below all came from one sample that was sequenced in a study of T cell responses to AZD1222 COVID-19 vaccine. Assay used: immunoSEQ multiplex PCR; TCRdb lists only in-frame clones, some missing. The sample carries 90,000 to 150,000 clones, around 87% recorded once. This specimen was peripheral blood, taken on day 0 of AZD1222 vaccination. The receptor set was obtained from an adult in good health.

The chain is built from TRBV5-1 and TRBJ2-7, with 16 bases identical to TRBD2. V shed 4 bases and J 7 bases; nucleotides not matched to a gene: 17. The CDR3 contains 19 residues. In germline, CDR1 is SGHRS, CDR2 YFSETQ. Written as DNA, the CDR3 is TGCGCCAGCAGCGTCGGACATTCCCCGGGACTAGCGGGAGGGCGGGAGCAGTACTTC. This gives the protein CASSVGHSPGLAGGREQYF. Full variable domain (remainder filled in from reference TRBV5-1 and TRBJ2-7): KAGVTQTPRYLIKTRGQQVTLSCSPISGHRSVSWYQQTPGQGLQFLFEYFSETQRNKGNFPGRFSGRQFSNSRSEMNVSTLELGDSALYLCASSVGHSPGLAGGREQYFGPGTRLTVT.

V is TRBV7-9 and J is TRBJ2-2; a possible D gene is TRBD2 (6 bases). V lost 3 bases to trimming and J lost 6 bases, with 17 bases between them. CDR3 length equals 16 residues. Germline V gives CDR1 SEHNR, CDR2 FQNEAQ (reference sequence). DNA for the CDR3: TGTGCCAGCAGCTTGGCAGGGACTTCCAAAGCCGGGGAGCTGTTTTTT. It translates to CASSLAGTSKAGELFF.

The rearrangement joins TRBV2 to TRBJ1-5; 7 bases map to TRBD1. V dropped 1 base and J dropped 6; count of bases not matched to a gene: 6. The V gene's germline CDR1 is SNHLY and CDR2 FYNNEI. This CDR3 has 15 amino acids. The CDR3 region is CASSEDRGWGQPQHF. CDR3 bases: TGTGCCAGCAGTGAAGACAGGGGATGGGGTCAGCCCCAGCATTTT.

This chain links TRBV7-9 with TRBJ2-6; no reliable D call. The CDR3 is 16 amino acids. Trimming removed 8 bases at V and 0 bases at J, with 14 bases between. Germline V gene lookup returns CDR1 SEHNR and CDR2 FQNEAQ (reference sequence). CDR3 amino acids: CASQGRRSSGANVLTF. CDR3 DNA: TGTGCCAGCCAAGGGCGGAGATCCTCTGGGGCCAACGTCCTGACTTTC.